This T cell receptor beta chain stems from a study of blood T cell repertoires in COVID-19. Study details: Nucleic acid was either cDNA or gDNA, and it came from T cells, B-cell-depleted T cells, or PBMCs.

As originally analysed: Amplified reference gene primers provided the basis for estimating nucleated cell counts. Profiling relied on immunoSEQ multiplex PCR, and the TCRdb table lists in-frame clones only, not all of them. That table supplies the V and J calls and clone size; D and trimming were determined from the DNA. The table shows roughly 100,000 clones, with 70% to 90% occurring only once. The sample was peripheral blood. The receptor was derived from a woman of 80 years or more with acute or convalescent COVID-19.

The CDR3 sequence is CASRAGYEQYF. In nucleotides, the CDR3 is TGCGCCAGCAGGGCGGGATACGAGCAGTACTTC. The V call is TRBV5-1, the J call TRBJ2-7, with D perhaps matching TRBD2 (6 bases). The ends were cut back, 5 bases at V and 4 bases at J, with 7 bases in the middle. CDR3 length: 11 amino acids. Looked up from germline, CDR1 is SGHRS and CDR2 is YFSETQ.